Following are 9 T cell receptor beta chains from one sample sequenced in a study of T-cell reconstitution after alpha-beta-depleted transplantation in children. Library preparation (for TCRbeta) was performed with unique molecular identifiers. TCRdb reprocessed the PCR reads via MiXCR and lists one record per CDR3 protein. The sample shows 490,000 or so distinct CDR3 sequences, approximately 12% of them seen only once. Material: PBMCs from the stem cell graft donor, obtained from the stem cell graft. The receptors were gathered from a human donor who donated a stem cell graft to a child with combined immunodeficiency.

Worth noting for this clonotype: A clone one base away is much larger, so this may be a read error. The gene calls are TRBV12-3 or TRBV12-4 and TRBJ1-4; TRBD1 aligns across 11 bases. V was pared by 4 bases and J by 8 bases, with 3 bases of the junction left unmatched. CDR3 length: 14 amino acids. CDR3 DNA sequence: TGTGCCAGCAGTTCTTGGACAGGGGGCGAAAAACTGTTTTTT. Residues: CASSSWTGGEKLFF.

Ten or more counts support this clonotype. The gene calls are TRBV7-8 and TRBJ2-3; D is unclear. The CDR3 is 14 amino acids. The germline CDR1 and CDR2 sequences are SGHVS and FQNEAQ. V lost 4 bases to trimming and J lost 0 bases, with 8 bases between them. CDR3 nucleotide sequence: TGTGCCAGCAGCTCAGGATCGAGCACAGATACGCAGTATTTT. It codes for CASSSGSSTDTQYF.

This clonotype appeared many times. The CDR3 here is CASSQGPNYGYTF. CDR3 in DNA: TGCGCCAGCAGCCAAGGCCCTAACTATGGCTACACCTTC. The J gene is TRBJ1-2, the V gene TRBV4-3; D is unclear. Trimming shortened V by 1 base and J by 0 bases, and 3 bases separated the two germline ends. Germline loops: CDR1 LGHNA, CDR2 YSLEER. The CDR3 is 13 residues long.

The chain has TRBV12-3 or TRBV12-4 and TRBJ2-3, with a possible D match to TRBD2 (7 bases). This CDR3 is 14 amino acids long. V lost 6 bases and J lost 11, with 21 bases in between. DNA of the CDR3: TGTGCCAGCAGCCCCCGGGCCCAGGGAGGGGGGCAGTATTTT. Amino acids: CASSPRAQGGGQYF.

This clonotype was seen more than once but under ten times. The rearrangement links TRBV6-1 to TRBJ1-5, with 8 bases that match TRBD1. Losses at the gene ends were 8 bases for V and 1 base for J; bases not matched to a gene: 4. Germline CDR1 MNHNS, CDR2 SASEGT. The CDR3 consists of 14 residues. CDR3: CASETGDSNQPQHF. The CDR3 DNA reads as TGTGCCAGCGAGACAGGGGACAGCAATCAGCCCCAGCATTTT.

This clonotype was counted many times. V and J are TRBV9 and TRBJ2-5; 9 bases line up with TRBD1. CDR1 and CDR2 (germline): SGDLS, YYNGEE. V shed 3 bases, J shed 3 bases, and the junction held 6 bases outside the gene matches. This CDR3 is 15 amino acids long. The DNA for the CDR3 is TGTGCCAGCAGCGCCGGGACAGGGATTAAAGAGACCCAGTACTTC. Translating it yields CASSAGTGIKETQYF.

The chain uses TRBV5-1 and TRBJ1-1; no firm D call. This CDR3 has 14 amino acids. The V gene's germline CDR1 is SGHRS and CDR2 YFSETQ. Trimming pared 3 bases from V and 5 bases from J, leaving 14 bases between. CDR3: CASSSPRDRTEAFF. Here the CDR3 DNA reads TGCGCCAGCAGCTCACCCCGGGATAGAACTGAAGCTTTCTTT.

The chain's CDR3 is CASRFGRGHQPQHF. The CDR3 DNA reads TGTGCCAGCCGGTTCGGCAGGGGGCATCAGCCCCAGCATTTT. The chain couples TRBV12-3 or TRBV12-4 to TRBJ1-5; 8 positions match TRBD1. With V trimmed by 8 bases and J by 5 bases, 8 bases remained unmatched. CDR3 length: 14 amino acids.

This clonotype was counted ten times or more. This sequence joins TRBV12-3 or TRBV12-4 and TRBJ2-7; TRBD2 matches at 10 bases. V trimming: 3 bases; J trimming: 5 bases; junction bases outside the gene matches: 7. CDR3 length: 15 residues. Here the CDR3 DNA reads TGTGCCAGCAGTTTCGGGACTAGCGAGGTCCACGAGCAGTACTTC. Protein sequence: CASSFGTSEVHEQYF.